This entry features one TCR beta chain sequence. Cohorts were assigned according to the clinical history that participants reported. Sequencing used immunoSEQ multiplex PCR; TCRdb keeps in-frame clones, though not all of them. The sample shows 250,000 to 350,000 clones, around 90% of them seen only once. The sample comes from a study of blood T cell repertoires in COVID-19. The germline V gene has CDR1 MDHEN and CDR2 SYDVKM. The V gene end was trimmed by 3 bases and the J gene end by 4 bases; junction bases not matched to a gene: 5. This CDR3 comprises 14 residues. This sequence was found in a woman aged 25 to 39 who had recovered from COVID-19. Material: PBMCs or T cells enriched from blood (not recorded which). The chain joins TRBV28 to TRBJ2-5, with TRBD1 matching 7 bases. The CDR3 DNA reads as TGTGCCAGCAGTTTGACAGGGCTCGGAGAGACCCAGTACTTC. This gives the protein CASSLTGLGETQYF. The variable domain in full, completed from reference TRBV28 and TRBJ2-5, reads DVKVTQSSRYLVKRTGEKVFLECVQDMDHENMFWYRQDPGLGLRLIYFSYDVKMKEKGDIPEGYSVSREKKERFSLILESASTNQTSMYLCASSLTGLGETQYFGPGTRLLVL.